Reported below is one TCR beta chain. One junction end does not reproduce the germline sequence, and a read error may be involved. In each sample, at least 7 million PBMCs were isolated. This record comes from a study of blood T cells in healthy people across ages. Combining a sample-barcoded 5' primer with a J-beta primer mix, a second PCR ran for roughly 6 to 12 cycles. TCRdb processed the 5' RACE reads anew with MiXCR; each CDR3 protein has one entry. The top ten clones hold under 8.5% of a sample with roughly 1.4 million distinct CDR3 sequences, approximately 63% of them seen once. The source of this sequence is a man aged 18 to 30 in good health. Sequencing used blood.

The CDR3 region has the DNA TGTGCCAGCTCGGGGGCAGCGGGAGTAGAAAATGAGCAGTTCTTC. Its translation is CASSGAAGVENEQFF. V and J are TRBV5-1 and TRBJ2-1, with 8 bases matching TRBD2. This CDR3 region has 15 residues. The V gene's germline CDR1 is SGHRS and CDR2 YFSETQ.